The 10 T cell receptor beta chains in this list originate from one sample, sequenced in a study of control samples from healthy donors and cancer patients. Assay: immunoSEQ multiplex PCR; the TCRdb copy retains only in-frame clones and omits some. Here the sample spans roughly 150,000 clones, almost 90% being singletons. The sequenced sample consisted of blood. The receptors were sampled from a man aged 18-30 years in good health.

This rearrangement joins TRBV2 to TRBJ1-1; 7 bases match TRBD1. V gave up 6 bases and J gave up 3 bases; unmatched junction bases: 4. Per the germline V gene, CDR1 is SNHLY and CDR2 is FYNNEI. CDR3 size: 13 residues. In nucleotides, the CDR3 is TGTGCCAGCAGGGAACAGGGGTACACTGAAGCTTTCTTT. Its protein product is CASREQGYTEAFF.

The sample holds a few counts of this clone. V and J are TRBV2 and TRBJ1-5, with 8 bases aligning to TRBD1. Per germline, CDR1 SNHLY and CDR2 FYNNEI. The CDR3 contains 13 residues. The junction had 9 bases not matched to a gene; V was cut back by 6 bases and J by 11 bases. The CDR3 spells CASRGNRGEAQHF. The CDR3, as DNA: TGTGCCAGCAGAGGAAACAGGGGGGAAGCCCAGCATTTT. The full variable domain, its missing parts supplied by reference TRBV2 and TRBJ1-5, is EPEVTQTPSHQVTQMGQEVILRCVPISNHLYFYWYRQILGQKVEFLVSFYNNEISEKSEIFDDQFSVERPDGSNFTLKIRSTKLEDSAMYFCASRGNRGEAQHFGDGTRLSIL.

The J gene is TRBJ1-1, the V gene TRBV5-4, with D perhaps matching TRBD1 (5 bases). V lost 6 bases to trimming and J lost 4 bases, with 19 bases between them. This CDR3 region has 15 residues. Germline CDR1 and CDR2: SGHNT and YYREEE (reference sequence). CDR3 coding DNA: TGTGCCAGCAACCTTAAGGGTCGGGGCGGCACTGAAGCTTTCTTT. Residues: CASNLKGRGGTEAFF.

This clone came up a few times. The CDR3 bases are TGTGCCAGCAGCTCCGGGACAGGGAAGGGAGAGACCCAGTACTTC. Protein sequence: CASSSGTGKGETQYF. The chain is built from TRBV5-4 and TRBJ2-5; TRBD1 agrees at 9 bases. This CDR3 has 15 residues. With 3 bases clipped from V and 4 bases from J, the junction kept 7 bases outside the gene matches. Germline assignment: CDR1 SGHNT and CDR2 YYREEE (reference sequence).

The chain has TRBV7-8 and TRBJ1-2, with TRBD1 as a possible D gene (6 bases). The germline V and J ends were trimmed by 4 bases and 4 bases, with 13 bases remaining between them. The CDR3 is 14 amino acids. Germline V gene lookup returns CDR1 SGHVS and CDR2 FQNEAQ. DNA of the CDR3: TGTGCCAGCAGCTCGGGACACGAAGTCTATGGCTACACCTTC. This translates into CASSSGHEVYGYTF.

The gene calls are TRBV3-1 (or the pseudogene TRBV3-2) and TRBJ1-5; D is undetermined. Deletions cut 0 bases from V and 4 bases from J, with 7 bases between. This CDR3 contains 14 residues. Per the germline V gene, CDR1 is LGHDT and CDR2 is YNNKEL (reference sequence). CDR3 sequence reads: CASSQDVVNQPQHF. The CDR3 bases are TGTGCCAGCAGCCAAGATGTGGTAAATCAGCCCCAGCATTTT.

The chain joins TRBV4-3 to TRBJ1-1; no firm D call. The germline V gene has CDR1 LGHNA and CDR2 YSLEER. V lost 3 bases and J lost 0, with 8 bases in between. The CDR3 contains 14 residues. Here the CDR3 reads CASSQTHMNTEAFF. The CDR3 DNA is TGCGCCAGCAGCCAGACGCATATGAACACTGAAGCTTTCTTT.

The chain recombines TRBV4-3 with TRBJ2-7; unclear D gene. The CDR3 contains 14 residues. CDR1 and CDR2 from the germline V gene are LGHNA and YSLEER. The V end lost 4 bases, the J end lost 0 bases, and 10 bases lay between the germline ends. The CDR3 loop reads CASSRGVTSYEQYF. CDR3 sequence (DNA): TGCGCCAGCAGCCGAGGCGTCACCTCCTACGAGCAGTACTTC.

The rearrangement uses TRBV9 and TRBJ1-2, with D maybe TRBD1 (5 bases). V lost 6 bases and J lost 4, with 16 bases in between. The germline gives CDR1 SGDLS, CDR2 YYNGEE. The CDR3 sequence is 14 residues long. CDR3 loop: CASTSGGEAYGYTF. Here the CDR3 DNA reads TGTGCCAGCACCTCGGGGGGAGAAGCCTATGGCTACACCTTC.

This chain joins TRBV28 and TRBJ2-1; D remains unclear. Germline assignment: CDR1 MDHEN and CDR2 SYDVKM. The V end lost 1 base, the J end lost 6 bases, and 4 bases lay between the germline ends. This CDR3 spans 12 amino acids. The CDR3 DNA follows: TGTGCCAGCAGTTTATCAGGCAATGAGCAGTTCTTC. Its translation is CASSLSGNEQFF.